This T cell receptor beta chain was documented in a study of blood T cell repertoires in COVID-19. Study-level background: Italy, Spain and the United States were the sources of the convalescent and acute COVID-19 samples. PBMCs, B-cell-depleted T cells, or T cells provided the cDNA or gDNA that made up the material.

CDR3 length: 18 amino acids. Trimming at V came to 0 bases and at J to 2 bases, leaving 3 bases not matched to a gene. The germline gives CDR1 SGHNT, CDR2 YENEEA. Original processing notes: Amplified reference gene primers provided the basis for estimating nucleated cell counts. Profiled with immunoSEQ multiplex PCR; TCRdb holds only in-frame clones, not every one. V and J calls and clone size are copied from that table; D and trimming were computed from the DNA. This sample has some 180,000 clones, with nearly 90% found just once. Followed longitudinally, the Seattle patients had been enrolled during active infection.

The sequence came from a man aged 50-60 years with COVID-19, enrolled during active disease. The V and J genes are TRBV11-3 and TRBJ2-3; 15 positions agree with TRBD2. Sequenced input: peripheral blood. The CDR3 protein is CASSLERTSGGDTDTQYF. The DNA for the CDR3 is TGTGCCAGCAGCTTAGAGCGGACTAGCGGGGGGGACACAGATACGCAGTATTTT.